These 30 T cell receptor beta chains originate from one sample sequenced in a study of prognosis after radiotherapy for stage I lung cancer. It was by two-round multiplex PCR that TCR beta CDR3 was amplified from genomic DNA. Amplification during the initial PCR round employed primers specific to each TRBV and TRBJ gene. TCRdb processed the multiplex PCR reads anew with MiXCR; each CDR3 protein has one entry. The data show roughly 32,000 distinct CDR3 sequences, 42% seen once. Sequencing was performed on PBMCs, taken before or after stereotactic body radiation therapy (not recorded which). Every receptor here comes from a donor over 45 with non-small cell lung cancer.

There are many counts of this clonotype. The V and J genes are TRBV19 and TRBJ1-2; D gene uncertain. The V end was cut by 7 bases, the J end by 3 bases, with 12 bases between. CDR1 and CDR2 (germline): LNHDA, SQIVND (reference sequence). This CDR3 comprises 13 residues. The CDR3 sequence: CASKSGMDYGYTF. The DNA for the CDR3 is TGTGCCAGTAAATCCGGGATGGACTATGGCTACACCTTC.

This clonotype came up many times. CDR3 residues: CASSPWTSRVPYNEQFF. DNA of the CDR3: TGTGCCAGTAGTCCTTGGACTAGCCGGGTTCCCTACAATGAGCAGTTCTTC. This chain uses TRBV19 with TRBJ2-1, with TRBD2 matching over 8 bases. V lost 5 bases to trimming and J lost 2 bases; unmatched junction nucleotides: 11. CDR3 size: 17 residues. Looked up from germline, CDR1 is LNHDA and CDR2 is SQIVND (reference sequence).

With regard to this clonotype: A far larger clone is just one base off, so this is likely a read error. The J gene is TRBJ2-5, the V gene TRBV6-2 or TRBV6-3, with D perhaps TRBD1 (5 bases). Germline CDR1 and CDR2: MNHEY and SVGEGT. This CDR3 has 15 amino acids. V was trimmed by 7 bases and J by 5 bases, leaving 20 bases between them. CDR3 amino acids: CASNDHSTAQETQYF. Written as DNA, the CDR3 is TGTGCCAGCAATGATCATTCGACAGCGCAGGAGACCCAGTACTTC.

In this sample, this clonotype turned up once. A junction boundary mismatches the germline segment, possibly from a read error. The chain couples TRBV11-1 to TRBJ2-1, with TRBD1 matching over 7 bases. The CDR3 length is 14 residues. CDR1 SGHAT and CDR2 FQDESV come from the germline V gene (reference sequence). The CDR3 nucleotides read TGTGCCAGCAGTTCGACAGGGAATCGTAATGATCAGTTCTTC. It yields the protein CASSSTGNRNDQFF.

In its sample, this clonotype was seen many times. This chain uses TRBV5-1 with TRBJ2-2; no reliable D call. The V end was cut by 4 bases, the J end by 2 bases, with 6 bases between. Germline CDR1 SGHRS, CDR2 YFSETQ. The CDR3 length is 13 residues. CDR3 residues: CASSRANTGELFF. CDR3 nucleotides: TGCGCCAGCAGCCGGGCCAACACCGGGGAGCTGTTTTTT. Combining the CDR3 with reference TRBV5-1 and TRBJ2-2 gives the whole variable domain KAGVTQTPRYLIKTRGQQVTLSCSPISGHRSVSWYQQTPGQGLQFLFEYFSETQRNKGNFPGRFSGRQFSNSRSEMNVSTLELGDSALYLCASSRANTGELFFGEGSRLTVL.

In this sample, this clonotype turned up many times. The V gene is TRBV19, the J gene TRBJ1-6; 10 nucleotides agree with TRBD1. CDR1 is LNHDA, CDR2 SQIVND, per germline (reference sequence). J was trimmed by 14 bases and V by 6 bases; bases with no gene match: 10. The CDR3 has 14 residues. CDR3 sequence (DNA): TGTGCCAGTAGACGGGACAGGGGCCAGTACGCCCTCCACTTT. Amino acid sequence: CASRRDRGQYALHF.

This clonotype was picked up many times. This chain joins TRBV19 and TRBJ1-1, with TRBD1 matching over 9 bases. CDR3 length: 16 residues. Losses at the gene ends were 3 bases for V and 1 base for J; bases not matched to a gene: 6. Germline loops: CDR1 LNHDA, CDR2 SQIVND (reference sequence). For the CDR3, the DNA is TGTGCCAGTAGTATTCACAGGGGGCTAGGGAACACTGAAGCTTTCTTT. Amino acids: CASSIHRGLGNTEAFF.

This clonotype was observed a single time. The chain has TRBV5-1 and TRBJ2-1, with D unclear. CDR1 and CDR2 from the germline V gene are SGHRS and YFSETQ. The CDR3 spans 11 residues. Trimming removed 7 bases at V and 5 bases at J, with 7 bases between. DNA of the CDR3: TGCGCCAGCGGCCCACACAATGAGCAGTTCTTC. Protein: CASGPHNEQFF.

This clonotype was found many times. V and J are TRBV7-9 and TRBJ2-2; D is perhaps TRBD2 (6 bases). CDR1 and CDR2 (germline): SEHNR, FQNEAQ (reference sequence). This CDR3 spans 16 amino acids. V was cut by 1 base and J by 7 bases, with 16 bases left in between. Here the CDR3 DNA reads TGTGCCAGCAGCTTAGTGGTAGCGGCCTGGGTCGGGGAGCTGTTTTTT. Translated, it gives CASSLVVAAWVGELFF.

This clonotype came up many times. The chain is built from TRBV29-1 and TRBJ2-6, with D uncertain. Trimming shortened V by 4 bases and J by 3 bases, and 13 bases separated the two germline ends. Germline lookup yields CDR1 SQVTM and CDR2 ANQGSEA. The CDR3 runs to 15 residues. CDR3 sequence (DNA): TGCAGCGTTGCTGATGGCTTTGATGGGGCCAACGTCCTGACTTTC. Residues: CSVADGFDGANVLTF.

Note on this clonotype: An end of the junction does not agree with germline; a read error may underlie this. The rearrangement joins TRBV28 to TRBJ1-5; 7 bases fit TRBD1. The germline V gene has CDR1 MDHEN and CDR2 SYDVKM. The CDR3 has 16 amino acids. DNA for the CDR3: TGTGCCAGCGGTTTACACCGACAGGGAACCAATCAGCCCCAGCATTTT. As protein: CASGLHRQGTNQPQHF.

This clonotype was seen at least ten times. V usage is TRBV16 and J usage is TRBJ1-4; D possibly corresponds to TRBD1 (5 bases). Germline V gene lookup returns CDR1 KGHSY and CDR2 FQNENV. The CDR3 is 17 amino acids. The V and J ends lost 4 bases and 6 bases respectively, with 21 bases between them. The CDR3 is CASSRHVYRLEDEKLFF. CDR3 sequence (DNA): TGTGCCAGCAGCCGACACGTATACAGGTTGGAAGATGAAAAACTGTTTTTT.

This clonotype was counted only a few times. A much larger clone sits a single nucleotide away, making a read error possible. J is TRBJ2-5 and V is TRBV5-1; D is ambiguous. The CDR3 covers 14 residues. V lost 1 base, J lost 1 base, and 8 bases lay in between. Looked up from germline, CDR1 is SGHRS and CDR2 is YFSETQ. The CDR3 sequence is CASSLFVLQETQYF. CDR3 in DNA: TGCGCCAGCAGCTTGTTCGTACTCCAAGAGACCCAGTACTTC. Variable domain in full (rest from reference TRBV5-1 and TRBJ2-5): KAGVTQTPRYLIKTRGQQVTLSCSPISGHRSVSWYQQTPGQGLQFLFEYFSETQRNKGNFPGRFSGRQFSNSRSEMNVSTLELGDSALYLCASSLFVLQETQYFGPGTRLLVL.

This chain links TRBV2 with TRBJ2-7; the match to TRBD2 covers 7 bases. The CDR3 sequence is 11 residues long. Germline V gene data show CDR1 as SNHLY and CDR2 as FYNNEI. The trim removed 6 bases at V and 7 bases at J, leaving 3 bases unmatched. The CDR3, as DNA: TGTGCCAGCAGCCTACTAGCGGAGCAGTACTTC. Translated, it gives CASSLLAEQYF.

The chain carries TRBV2 and TRBJ1-1; tentatively, D is TRBD1 (5 bases). Trimming left V 4 bases short and J 5 bases short, with 11 bases between. The CDR3 contains 13 residues. Germline CDR1 reads SNHLY; CDR2 reads FYNNEI. The CDR3 sequence: CASSGGAATEAFF. The CDR3 region has the DNA TGTGCCAGCAGTGGCGGGGCGGCTACTGAAGCTTTCTTT.

This clonotype was found many times. The chain joins TRBV5-8 to TRBJ2-7, with D perhaps matching TRBD1 or TRBD2 (5 bases each). The V end was cut by 0 bases, the J end by 0 bases, with 10 bases between. The CDR3 contains 15 residues. From germline, CDR1 is SGHTS and CDR2 YDEGEE. CDR3 DNA sequence: TGTGCCAGCAGCTTGGTGGCAGGGAGCTCCTACGAGCAGTACTTC. It is translated as CASSLVAGSSYEQYF.

Of note for this clonotype: Its ends do not fully match the called genes, so a read error is possible. The rearrangement uses TRBV7-7 and TRBJ2-5, with 8 nucleotides matching TRBD1. The CDR3 contains 15 residues. Germline V gives CDR1 SSHAT, CDR2 FNYEAQ (reference sequence). CDR3 loop: CASSLGRGQQETKYF. The CDR3, as DNA: TGTGCTAGCAGCTTAGGCAGGGGGCAACAAGAGACCAAGTACTTC.

This clonotype is judged medium-sized. This chain uses TRBV6-2 or TRBV6-3 with TRBJ2-2; 7 bases align to TRBD1. The CDR3 is 15 amino acids. The ends lost 2 bases at V and 2 bases at J; junction bases unmatched: 2. Looked up from germline, CDR1 is MNHEY and CDR2 is SVGEGT. Written as DNA, the CDR3 is TGTGCCAGCAGTTACGGGACAGAAAACACCGGGGAGCTGTTTTTT. It is translated as CASSYGTENTGELFF.

By proportion, this clonotype is medium-sized. The chain links TRBV28 to TRBJ1-2; D might be TRBD1 (6 bases). Germline values: CDR1 MDHEN, CDR2 SYDVKM. With 4 bases removed from V and 4 bases from J, the gap between germline ends came to 16 bases. The CDR3 is 15 residues long. Here the CDR3 reads CASSSPRGAGYGYTF. The CDR3 coding sequence is TGTGCCAGCAGTTCCCCCCGGGGGGCTGGCTATGGCTACACCTTC.

This clonotype turned up a few times. This likely traces to a read error, being one base from a far larger clone. The J gene is TRBJ2-3, the V gene TRBV6-1; unclear D gene. The CDR3 has 14 amino acids. In germline, CDR1 is MNHNS, CDR2 SASEGT. V shed 3 bases and J shed 4 bases, with 11 bases lying between them. This CDR3 reads CASSDLLGADTQYF. The CDR3 region has the DNA TGTGCCAGCAGTGACCTACTTGGTGCAGATACGCAGTATTTT.

There are many counts of this clonotype. The V and J genes are TRBV9 and TRBJ1-5, with D tentatively TRBD1 (5 bases). CDR3 size: 17 residues. CDR1 is SGDLS and CDR2 is YYNGEE in the germline V gene. Between the trimmed V and J ends, which lost 3 bases and 2 bases, there was a span of 18 bases. CDR3 coding DNA: TGTGCCAGCAGCGATAGAGGGGTAGGGGTGCGCAATCAGCCCCAGCATTTT. Amino acids: CASSDRGVGVRNQPQHF. Combining the CDR3 with reference TRBV9 and TRBJ1-5 gives the whole variable domain DSGVTQTPKHLITATGQRVTLRCSPRSGDLSVYWYQQSLDQGLQFLIQYYNGEERAKGNILERFSAQQFPDLHSELNLSSLELGDSALYFCASSDRGVGVRNQPQHFGDGTRLSIL.

Points on this clonotype: One end of the junction varies from germline; a read error may be responsible. This chain joins TRBV15 and TRBJ1-3; unclear D gene. CDR3 length: 16 residues. CDR1 is LNHNV, CDR2 YYDKDF, per germline (reference sequence). DNA for the CDR3: TGTGACACCAGCAGAGAGGGCGCTACTGGAGGAAACACCATATATTTT. Translating gives CDTSREGATGGNTIYF.

This clonotype was counted at least ten times. For the CDR3, the DNA is TGTGCCAGCAGTCGACAGGGCCCAGCGGGGGCCCAGTACTTC. Its translation: CASSRQGPAGAQYF. The chain uses TRBV6-4 and TRBJ2-5; perhaps TRBD2 as D (8 bases). CDR1 and CDR2 from the germline V gene are MRHNA and SNTAGT. V was trimmed by 5 bases and J by 9 bases, leaving 19 bases between them. The CDR3 contains 14 residues.

This clonotype was picked up many times. The rearrangement joins TRBV18 to TRBJ2-1; D gene uncertain. Germline-derived CDR1 and CDR2 are KGHSH and LQKENI. The CDR3 length is 14 residues. V was trimmed by 4 bases and J by 5 bases, leaving 12 bases between them. DNA for the CDR3: TGTGCCAGCTCACTGGCAGCCCTAAACAATGAGCAGTTCTTC. Translated, it gives CASSLAALNNEQFF.

As concerns this clonotype: With a much larger clone just one base away, this may be a read error. V gene TRBV10-3 combines with J gene TRBJ2-5; TRBD1 might be the D (6 bases). Per the germline V gene, CDR1 is ENHRY and CDR2 is SYGVKD. Between the trimmed V and J ends, which lost 2 bases and 2 bases, there was a span of 9 bases. This CDR3 has 14 amino acids. The CDR3 reads CAISEGTSQETQYF. In DNA form, the CDR3 reads TGTGCCATCAGTGAGGGGACATCTCAAGAGACCCAGTACTTC.

The chain carries TRBV9 and TRBJ1-2; D call uncertain. The CDR3 runs 14 residues. CDR1 is SGDLS, CDR2 YYNGEE, per germline. The V gene lost 0 bases and the J gene lost 2 bases, with 8 bases spanning the gap. CDR3 DNA sequence: TGTGCCAGCAGCGTAGTCGGCAACAACTATGGCTACACCTTC. Encoded protein: CASSVVGNNYGYTF. The full variable domain, in which reference TRBV9 and TRBJ1-2 provide the parts outside the CDR3, is DSGVTQTPKHLITATGQRVTLRCSPRSGDLSVYWYQQSLDQGLQFLIQYYNGEERAKGNILERFSAQQFPDLHSELNLSSLELGDSALYFCASSVVGNNYGYTFGSGTRLTVV.

There are many counts of this clonotype. The chain couples TRBV18 to TRBJ2-1; D may be TRBD1 or TRBD2 (5 bases each). This CDR3 region has 15 residues. V lost 6 bases to trimming and J lost 9 bases, with 21 bases between them. Germline CDR1 reads KGHSH; CDR2 reads LQKENI. The CDR3 sequence: CASSGEQGSSGEQFF. CDR3 nucleotides: TGTGCCAGCTCCGGGGAGCAGGGTTCGAGTGGTGAGCAGTTCTTC.

The chain has TRBV5-1 and TRBJ2-2; D is unresolved. The CDR3 runs 15 residues. Germline-derived CDR1 and CDR2 are SGHRS and YFSETQ. Trimming removed 3 bases at V and 4 bases at J, with 13 bases between. The CDR3 DNA reads as TGCGCCAGCAGCTCCCGACCCTTATCCACCGGGGAGCTGTTTTTT. Translating it yields CASSSRPLSTGELFF.

The J gene is TRBJ1-5, the V gene TRBV3-1; 7 nucleotides line up with TRBD1. Germline CDR1 LGHDT, CDR2 YNNKEL (reference sequence). This CDR3 contains 15 residues. With V trimmed by 1 base and J by 5 bases, 5 bases remained unmatched. CDR3 coding DNA: TGTGCCAGCAGCCAAGGACAGGGATCGTATCAGCCCCAGCATTTT. It encodes CASSQGQGSYQPQHF.

The CDR3 region has the DNA TGTGCCAGCAGTTTGGCCGTGACAGGGGTCCTTATTTCCTACAATGAGCAGTTCTTC. Translating gives CASSLAVTGVLISYNEQFF. The chain employs TRBV28 and TRBJ2-1; 8 bases are shared with TRBD1. V lost 3 bases and J lost 1; bases outside the gene matches: 14. Germline V lookup: CDR1 MDHEN, CDR2 SYDVKM. This CDR3 region has 19 residues.